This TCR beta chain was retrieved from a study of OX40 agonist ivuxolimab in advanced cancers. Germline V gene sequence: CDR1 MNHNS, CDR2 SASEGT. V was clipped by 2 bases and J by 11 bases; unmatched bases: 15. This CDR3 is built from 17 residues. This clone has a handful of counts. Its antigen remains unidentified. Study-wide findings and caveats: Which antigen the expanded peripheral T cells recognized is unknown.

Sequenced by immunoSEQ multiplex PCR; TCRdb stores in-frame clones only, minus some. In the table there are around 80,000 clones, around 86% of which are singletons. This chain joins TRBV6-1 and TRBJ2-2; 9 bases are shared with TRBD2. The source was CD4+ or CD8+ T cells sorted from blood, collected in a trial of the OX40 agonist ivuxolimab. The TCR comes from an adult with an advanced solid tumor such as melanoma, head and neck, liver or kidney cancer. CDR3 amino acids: CASSERTGGRARDELFF. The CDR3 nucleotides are TGTGCCAGCAGTGAACGAACTGGCGGGAGGGCGCGAGACGAGCTGTTTTTT.